There are a few counts of the clone carrying this T cell receptor beta chain. The CDR3 is 13 amino acids. Trimming cost V 0 bases and J 11 bases, with 11 bases left between them. The data are from a study of blood T cell repertoires in COVID-19. Data came from immunoSEQ multiplex PCR; TCRdb stores just in-frame clones and leaves some out. This table holds under 200,000 clones, around 80% found once. The rearrangement links TRBV12-3 or TRBV12-4 to TRBJ1-5; no clear D. Input material: PBMCs or T cells enriched from blood (not recorded which). This sequence was found in a woman aged 70 to 79 in a cohort exposed to, infected with or recovered from COVID-19 (not recorded which). The CDR3 here is CASSLARRGTQHF. CDR3 in DNA: TGTGCCAGCAGTTTAGCGCGTCGCGGGACCCAGCATTTT.